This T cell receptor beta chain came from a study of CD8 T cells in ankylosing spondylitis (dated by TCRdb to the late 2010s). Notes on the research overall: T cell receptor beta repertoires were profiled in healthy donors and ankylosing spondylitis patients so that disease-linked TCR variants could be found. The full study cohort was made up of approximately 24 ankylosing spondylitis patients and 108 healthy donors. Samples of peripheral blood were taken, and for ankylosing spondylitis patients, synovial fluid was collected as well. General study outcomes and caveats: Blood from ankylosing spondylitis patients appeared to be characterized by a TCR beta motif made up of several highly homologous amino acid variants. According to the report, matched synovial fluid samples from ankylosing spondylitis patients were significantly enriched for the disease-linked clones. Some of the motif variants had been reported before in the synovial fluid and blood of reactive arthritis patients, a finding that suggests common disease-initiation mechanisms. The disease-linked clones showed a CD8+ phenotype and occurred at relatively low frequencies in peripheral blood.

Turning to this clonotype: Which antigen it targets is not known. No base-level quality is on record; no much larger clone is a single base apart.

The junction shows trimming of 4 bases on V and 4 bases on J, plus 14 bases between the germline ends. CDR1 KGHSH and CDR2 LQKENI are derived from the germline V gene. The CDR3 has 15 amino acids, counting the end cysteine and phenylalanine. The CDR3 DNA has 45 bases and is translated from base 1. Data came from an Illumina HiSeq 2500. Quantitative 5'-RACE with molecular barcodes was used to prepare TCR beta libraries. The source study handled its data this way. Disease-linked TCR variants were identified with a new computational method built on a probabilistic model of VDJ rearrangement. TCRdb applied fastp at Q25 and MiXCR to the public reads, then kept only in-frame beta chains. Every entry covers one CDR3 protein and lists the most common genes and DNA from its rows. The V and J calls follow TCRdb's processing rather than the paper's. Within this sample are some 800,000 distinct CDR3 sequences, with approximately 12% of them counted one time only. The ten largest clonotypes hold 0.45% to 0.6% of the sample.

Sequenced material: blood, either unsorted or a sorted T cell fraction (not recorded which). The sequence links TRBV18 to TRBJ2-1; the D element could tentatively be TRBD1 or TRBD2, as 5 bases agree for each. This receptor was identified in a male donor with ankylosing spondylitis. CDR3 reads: CASSLSGTDYNEQFF. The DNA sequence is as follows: TGTGCCAGCTCACTCTCCGGGACGGATTACAATGAGCAGTTCTTC.